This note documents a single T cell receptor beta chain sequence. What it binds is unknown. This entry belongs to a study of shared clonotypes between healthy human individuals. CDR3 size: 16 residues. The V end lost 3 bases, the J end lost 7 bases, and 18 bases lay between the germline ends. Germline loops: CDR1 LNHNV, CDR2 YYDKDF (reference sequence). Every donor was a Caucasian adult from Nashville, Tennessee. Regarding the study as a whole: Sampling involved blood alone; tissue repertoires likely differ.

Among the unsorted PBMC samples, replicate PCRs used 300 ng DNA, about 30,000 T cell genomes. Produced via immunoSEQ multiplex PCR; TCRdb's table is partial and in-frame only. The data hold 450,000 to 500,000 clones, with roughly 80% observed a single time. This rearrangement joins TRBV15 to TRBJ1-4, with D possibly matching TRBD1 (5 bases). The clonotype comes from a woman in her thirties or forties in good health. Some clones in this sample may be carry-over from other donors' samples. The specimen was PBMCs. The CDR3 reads CATSSRPLGGGEKLFF. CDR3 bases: TGTGCCACCAGCAGCCGGCCCCTCGGGGGAGGTGAAAAACTGTTTTTT.